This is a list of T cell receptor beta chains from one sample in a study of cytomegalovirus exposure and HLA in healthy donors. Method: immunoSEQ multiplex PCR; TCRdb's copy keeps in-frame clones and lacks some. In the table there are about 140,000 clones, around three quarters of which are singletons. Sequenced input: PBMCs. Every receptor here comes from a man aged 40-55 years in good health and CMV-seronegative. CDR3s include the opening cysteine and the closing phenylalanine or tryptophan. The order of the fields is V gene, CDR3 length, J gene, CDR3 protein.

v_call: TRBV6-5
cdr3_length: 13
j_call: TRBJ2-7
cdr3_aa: CATRGPLAYEQYF

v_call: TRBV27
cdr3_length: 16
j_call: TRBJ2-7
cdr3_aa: CASTPRGERVIYEQYF

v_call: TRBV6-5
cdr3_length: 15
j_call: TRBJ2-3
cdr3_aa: CASSYRAGVIDTQYF

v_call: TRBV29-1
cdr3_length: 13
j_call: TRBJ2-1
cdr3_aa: CSVDGSSYNEQFF

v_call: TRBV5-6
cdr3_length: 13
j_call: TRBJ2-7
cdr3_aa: CASSLGGGDEQYF

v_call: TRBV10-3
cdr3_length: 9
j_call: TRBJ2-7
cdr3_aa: CAPGGEQYF

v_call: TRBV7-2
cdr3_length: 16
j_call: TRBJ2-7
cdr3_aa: CASSPDASGGPYEQYF

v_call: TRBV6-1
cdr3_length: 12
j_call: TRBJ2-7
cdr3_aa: CASSEPGFEQYF

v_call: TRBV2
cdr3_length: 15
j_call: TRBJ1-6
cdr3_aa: CASSETGGYNSPLHF

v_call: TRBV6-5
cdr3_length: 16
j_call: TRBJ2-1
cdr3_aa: CASSYLSGTSYNEQFF

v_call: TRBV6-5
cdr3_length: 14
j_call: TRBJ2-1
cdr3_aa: CASSFLDSSNEQFF

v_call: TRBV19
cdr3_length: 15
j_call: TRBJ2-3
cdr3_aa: CASSRGEPDTDTQYF

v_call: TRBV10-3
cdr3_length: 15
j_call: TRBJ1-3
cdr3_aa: CAISDGQGERNTIYF

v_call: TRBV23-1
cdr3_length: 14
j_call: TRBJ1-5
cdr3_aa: CASSRTGGNQPQHF

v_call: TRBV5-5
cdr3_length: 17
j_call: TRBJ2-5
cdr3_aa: CASRPGLAGGGRETQYF

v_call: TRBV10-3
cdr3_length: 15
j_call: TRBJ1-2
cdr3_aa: CAISVAVGEGYGYTF

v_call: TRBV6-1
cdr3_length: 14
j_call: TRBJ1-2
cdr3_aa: CASSVRGQNYGYTF

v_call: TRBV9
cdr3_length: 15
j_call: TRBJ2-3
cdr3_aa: CASSLAMYGTDTQYF

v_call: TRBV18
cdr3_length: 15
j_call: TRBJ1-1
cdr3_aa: CASSSQVQRNTEAFF

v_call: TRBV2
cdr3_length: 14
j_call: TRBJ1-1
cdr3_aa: CASSPGTGHTEAFF

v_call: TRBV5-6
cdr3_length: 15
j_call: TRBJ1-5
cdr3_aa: CASSPGQDPYFPQHF

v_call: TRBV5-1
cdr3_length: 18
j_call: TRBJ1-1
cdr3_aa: CASSLAWSAGTENTEAFF

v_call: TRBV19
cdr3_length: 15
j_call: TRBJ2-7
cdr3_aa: CASSSGQGLAVEQYF

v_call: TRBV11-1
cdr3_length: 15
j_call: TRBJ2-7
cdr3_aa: CASRKGQASSYEQYF

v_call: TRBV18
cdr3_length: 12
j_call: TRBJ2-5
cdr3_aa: CASSPESETQYF

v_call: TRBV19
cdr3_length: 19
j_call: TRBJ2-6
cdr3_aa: CASSLSRDRGISGANVLTF

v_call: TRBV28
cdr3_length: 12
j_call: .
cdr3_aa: CASSPRPYEQYF

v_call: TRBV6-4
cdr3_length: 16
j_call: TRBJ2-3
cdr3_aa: CASSDGNDRYTDTQYF

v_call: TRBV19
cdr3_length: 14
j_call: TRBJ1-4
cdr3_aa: CASSLGGSEEKLFF

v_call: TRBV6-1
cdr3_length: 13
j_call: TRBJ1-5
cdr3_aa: CASSGDRDQPQHF

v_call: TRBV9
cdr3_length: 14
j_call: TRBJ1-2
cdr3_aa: CASSGTGTTYGYTF

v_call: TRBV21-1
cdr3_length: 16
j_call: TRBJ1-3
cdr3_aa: CASSKAGGTSGNTIYF

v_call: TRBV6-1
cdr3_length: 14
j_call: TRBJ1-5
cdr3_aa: CASSEGPSNQPQHF

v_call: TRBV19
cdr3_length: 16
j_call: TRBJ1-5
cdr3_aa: CASIAWTGSSNQPQHF

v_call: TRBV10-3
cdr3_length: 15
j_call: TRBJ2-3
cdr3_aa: CAISENGRDTDTQYF

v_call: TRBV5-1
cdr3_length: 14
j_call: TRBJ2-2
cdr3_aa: CASSLASTNGELFF

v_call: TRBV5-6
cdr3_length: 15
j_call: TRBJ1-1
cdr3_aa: CASSLVGTGNTEAFF

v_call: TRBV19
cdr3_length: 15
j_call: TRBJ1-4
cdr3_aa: CASSRYRGASEKLFF

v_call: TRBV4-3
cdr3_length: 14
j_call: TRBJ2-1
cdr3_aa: CASSHQSGVNEQFF

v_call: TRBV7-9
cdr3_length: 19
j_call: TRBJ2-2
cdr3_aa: CASSRDRVTVVAVTGELFF

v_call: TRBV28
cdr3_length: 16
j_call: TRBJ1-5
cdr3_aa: CASRGTGGGGNQPQHF

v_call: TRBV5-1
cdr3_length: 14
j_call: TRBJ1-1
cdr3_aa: CASSLAWGQGEAFF

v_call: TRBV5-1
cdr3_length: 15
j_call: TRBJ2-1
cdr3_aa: CASSLQGSSYNEQFF

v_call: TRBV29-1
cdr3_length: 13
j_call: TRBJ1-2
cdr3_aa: CSVDPGQGRGYTF

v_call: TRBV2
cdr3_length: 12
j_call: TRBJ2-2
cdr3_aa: CASSDSNGELFF

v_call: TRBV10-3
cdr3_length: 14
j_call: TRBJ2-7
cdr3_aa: CAISESWQTYEQYF

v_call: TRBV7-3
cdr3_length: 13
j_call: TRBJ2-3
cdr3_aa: CASSLSGEDTQYF

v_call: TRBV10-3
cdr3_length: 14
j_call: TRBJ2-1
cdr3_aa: CAIREGLAVYEQFF

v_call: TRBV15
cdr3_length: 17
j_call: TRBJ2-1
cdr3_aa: CATSRDRGRGSYNEQFF

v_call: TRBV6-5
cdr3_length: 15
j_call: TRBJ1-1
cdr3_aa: CASNSVQGINTEAFF

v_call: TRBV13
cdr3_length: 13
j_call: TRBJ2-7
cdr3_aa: CASSLGQGDEQYF

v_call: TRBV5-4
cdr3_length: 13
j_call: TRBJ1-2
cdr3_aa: CASSLTDTRGYTF

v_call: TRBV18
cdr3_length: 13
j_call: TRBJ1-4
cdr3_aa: CASSPRGLEKLFF

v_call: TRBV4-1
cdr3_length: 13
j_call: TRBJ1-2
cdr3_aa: CASSHGQNYGYTF

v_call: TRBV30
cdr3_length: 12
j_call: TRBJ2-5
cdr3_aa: CAWSGGRETQYF

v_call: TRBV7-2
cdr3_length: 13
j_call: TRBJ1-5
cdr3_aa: CASSWRMAQPQHF

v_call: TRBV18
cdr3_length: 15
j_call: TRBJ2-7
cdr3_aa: CASSPGHLSSYEQYF

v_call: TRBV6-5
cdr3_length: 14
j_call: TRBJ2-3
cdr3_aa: CASSYRRSTDTQYF

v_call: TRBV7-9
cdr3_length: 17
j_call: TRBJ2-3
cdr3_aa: CASSSRWDRLGTDTQYF